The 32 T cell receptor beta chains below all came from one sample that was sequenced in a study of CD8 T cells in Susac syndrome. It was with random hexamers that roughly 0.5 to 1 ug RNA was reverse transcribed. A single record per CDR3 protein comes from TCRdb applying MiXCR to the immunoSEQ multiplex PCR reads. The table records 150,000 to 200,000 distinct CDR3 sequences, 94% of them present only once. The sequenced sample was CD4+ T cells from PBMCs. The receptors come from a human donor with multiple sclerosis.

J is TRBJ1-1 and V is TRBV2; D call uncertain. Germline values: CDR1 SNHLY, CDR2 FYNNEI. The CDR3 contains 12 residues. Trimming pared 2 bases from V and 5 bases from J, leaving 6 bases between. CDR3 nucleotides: TGTGCCAGCAGTGAATCCAAAACTGAAGCTTTCTTT. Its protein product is CASSESKTEAFF.

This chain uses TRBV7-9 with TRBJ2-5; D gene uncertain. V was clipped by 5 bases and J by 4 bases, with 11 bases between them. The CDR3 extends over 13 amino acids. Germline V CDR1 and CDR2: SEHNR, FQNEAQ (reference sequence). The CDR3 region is CASSTRNGETQYF. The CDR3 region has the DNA TGTGCCAGCAGCACCCGGAATGGAGAGACCCAGTACTTC.

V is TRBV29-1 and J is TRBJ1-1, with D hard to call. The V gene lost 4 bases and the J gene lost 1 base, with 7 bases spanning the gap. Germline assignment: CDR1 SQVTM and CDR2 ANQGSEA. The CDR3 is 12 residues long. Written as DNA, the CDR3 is TGCAGCGTTGCGTCCCGGAACACTGAAGCTTTCTTT. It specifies CSVASRNTEAFF.

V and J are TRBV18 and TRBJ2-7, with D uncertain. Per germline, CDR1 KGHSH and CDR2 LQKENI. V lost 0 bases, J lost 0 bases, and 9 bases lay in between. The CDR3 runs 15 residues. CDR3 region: CASSPPVTASYEQYF. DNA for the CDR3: TGTGCCAGCTCACCACCCGTGACGGCCTCCTACGAGCAGTACTTC.

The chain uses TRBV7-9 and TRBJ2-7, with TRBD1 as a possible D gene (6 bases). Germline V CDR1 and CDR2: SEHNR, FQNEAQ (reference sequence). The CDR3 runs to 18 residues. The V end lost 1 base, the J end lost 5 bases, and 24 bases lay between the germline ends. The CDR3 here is CASSLELNPTQGIHEQYF. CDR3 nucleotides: TGTGCCAGCAGCTTAGAATTAAACCCCACGCAGGGGATTCACGAGCAGTACTTC.

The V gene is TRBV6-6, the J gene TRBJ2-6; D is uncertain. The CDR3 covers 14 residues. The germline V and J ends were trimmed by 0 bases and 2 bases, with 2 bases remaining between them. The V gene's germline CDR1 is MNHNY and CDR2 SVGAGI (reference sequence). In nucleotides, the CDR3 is TGTGCCAGCAGTTACTCCCCTGGGGCCAACGTCCTGACTTTC. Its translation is CASSYSPGANVLTF.

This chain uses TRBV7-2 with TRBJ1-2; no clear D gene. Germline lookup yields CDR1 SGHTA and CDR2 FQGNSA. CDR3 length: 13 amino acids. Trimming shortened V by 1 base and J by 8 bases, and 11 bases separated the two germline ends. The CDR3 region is CASSLVGSWGYTF. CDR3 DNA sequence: TGTGCCAGCAGCTTAGTTGGCAGTTGGGGCTACACCTTC. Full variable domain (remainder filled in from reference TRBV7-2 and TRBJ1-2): GAGVSQSPSNKVTEKGKDVELRCDPISGHTALYWYRQSLGQGLEFLIYFQGNSAPDKSGLPSDRFSAERTGGSVSTLTIQRTQQEDSAVYLCASSLVGSWGYTFGSGTRLTVV.

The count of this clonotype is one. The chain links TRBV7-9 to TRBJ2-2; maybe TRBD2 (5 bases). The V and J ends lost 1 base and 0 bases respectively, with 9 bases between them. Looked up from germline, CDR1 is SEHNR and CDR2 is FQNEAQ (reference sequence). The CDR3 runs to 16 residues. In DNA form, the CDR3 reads TGTGCCAGCAGCTTAGTGATCGGGACGAACACCGGGGAGCTGTTTTTT. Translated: CASSLVIGTNTGELFF.

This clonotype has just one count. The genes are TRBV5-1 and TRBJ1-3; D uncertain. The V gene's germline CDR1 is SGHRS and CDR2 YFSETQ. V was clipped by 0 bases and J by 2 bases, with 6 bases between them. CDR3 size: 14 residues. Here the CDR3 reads CASSLAGTGNTIYF. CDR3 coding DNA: TGCGCCAGCAGCTTGGCTGGAACTGGAAACACCATATATTTT. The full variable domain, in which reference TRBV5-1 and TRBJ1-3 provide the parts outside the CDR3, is KAGVTQTPRYLIKTRGQQVTLSCSPISGHRSVSWYQQTPGQGLQFLFEYFSETQRNKGNFPGRFSGRQFSNSRSEMNVSTLELGDSALYLCASSLAGTGNTIYFGEGSWLTVV.

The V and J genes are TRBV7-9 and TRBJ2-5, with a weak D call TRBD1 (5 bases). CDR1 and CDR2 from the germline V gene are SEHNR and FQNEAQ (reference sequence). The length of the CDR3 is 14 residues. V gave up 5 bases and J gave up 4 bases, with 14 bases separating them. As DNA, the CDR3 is TGTGCCAGCAGCCCCTCAGGGATTGGAGAGACCCAGTACTTC. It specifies CASSPSGIGETQYF.

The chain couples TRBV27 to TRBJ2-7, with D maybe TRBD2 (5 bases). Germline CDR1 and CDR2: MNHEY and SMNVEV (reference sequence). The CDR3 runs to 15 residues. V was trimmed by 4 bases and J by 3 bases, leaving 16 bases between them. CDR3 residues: CASSWNGLQSYEQYF. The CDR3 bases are TGTGCCAGCAGTTGGAATGGACTGCAGAGCTACGAGCAGTACTTC.

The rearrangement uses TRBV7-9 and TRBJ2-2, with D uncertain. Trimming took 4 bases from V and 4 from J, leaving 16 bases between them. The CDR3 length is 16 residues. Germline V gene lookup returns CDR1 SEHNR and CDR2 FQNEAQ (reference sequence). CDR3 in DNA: TGTGCCAGCAGCTCTCTCGGGTTATGGGGCACCGGGGAGCTGTTTTTT. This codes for CASSSLGLWGTGELFF.

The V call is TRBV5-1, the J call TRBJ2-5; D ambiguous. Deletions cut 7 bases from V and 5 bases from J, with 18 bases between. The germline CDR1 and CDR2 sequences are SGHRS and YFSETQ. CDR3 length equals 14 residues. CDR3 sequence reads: CASSPNGGWETQYF. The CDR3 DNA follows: TGCGCCAGCTCCCCGAATGGCGGATGGGAGACCCAGTACTTC.

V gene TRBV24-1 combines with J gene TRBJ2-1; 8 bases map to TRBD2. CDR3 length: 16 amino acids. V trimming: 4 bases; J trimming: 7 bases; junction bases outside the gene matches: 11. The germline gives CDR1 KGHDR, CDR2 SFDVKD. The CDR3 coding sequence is TGTGCCACCAGTGACACCGGAGCGGGAGAGGGGAATGAGCAGTTCTTC. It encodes CATSDTGAGEGNEQFF.

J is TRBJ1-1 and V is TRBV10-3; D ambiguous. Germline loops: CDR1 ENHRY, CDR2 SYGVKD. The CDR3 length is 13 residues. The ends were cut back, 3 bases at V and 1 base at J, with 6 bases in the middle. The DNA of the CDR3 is TGTGCCATCAGTGAAGCGAGGAACACTGAAGCTTTCTTT. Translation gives CAISEARNTEAFF.

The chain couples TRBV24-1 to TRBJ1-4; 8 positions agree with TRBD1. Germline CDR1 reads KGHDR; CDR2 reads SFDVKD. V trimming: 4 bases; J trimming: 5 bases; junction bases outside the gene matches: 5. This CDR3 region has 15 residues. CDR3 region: CATSDSGQANEKLFF. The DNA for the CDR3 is TGTGCCACCAGTGACTCGGGACAGGCGAATGAAAAACTGTTTTTT.

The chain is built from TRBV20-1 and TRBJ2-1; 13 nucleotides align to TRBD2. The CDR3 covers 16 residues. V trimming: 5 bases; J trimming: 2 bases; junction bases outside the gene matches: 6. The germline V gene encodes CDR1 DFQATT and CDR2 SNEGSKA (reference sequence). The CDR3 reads CSAPGTSGMTYNEQFF. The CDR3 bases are TGCAGTGCTCCCGGGACTAGCGGGATGACCTACAATGAGCAGTTCTTC.

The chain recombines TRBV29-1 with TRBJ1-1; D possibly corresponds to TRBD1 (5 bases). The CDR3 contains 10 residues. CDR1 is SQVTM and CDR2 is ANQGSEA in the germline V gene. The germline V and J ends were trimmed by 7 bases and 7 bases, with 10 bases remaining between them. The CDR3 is CSGGGIEAFF. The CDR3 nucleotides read TGCAGCGGGGGGGGGATTGAAGCTTTCTTT.

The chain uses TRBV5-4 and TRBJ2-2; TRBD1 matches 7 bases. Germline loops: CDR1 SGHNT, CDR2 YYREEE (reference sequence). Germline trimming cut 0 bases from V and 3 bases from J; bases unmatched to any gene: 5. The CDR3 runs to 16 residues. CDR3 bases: TGTGCCAGCAGCTTGGCGGGGACAGCGGACACCGGGGAGCTGTTTTTT. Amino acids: CASSLAGTADTGELFF.

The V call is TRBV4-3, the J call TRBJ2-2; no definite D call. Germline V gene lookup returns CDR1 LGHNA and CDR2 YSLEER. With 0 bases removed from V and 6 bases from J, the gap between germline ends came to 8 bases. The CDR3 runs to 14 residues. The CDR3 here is CASSQDHSSGELFF. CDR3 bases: TGCGCCAGCAGCCAAGATCACAGTTCCGGGGAGCTGTTTTTT.

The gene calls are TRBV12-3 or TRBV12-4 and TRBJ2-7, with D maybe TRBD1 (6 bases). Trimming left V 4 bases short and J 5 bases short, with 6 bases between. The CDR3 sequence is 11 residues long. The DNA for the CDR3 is TGTGCCAGCAGTTACAGGGACGAGCAGTACTTC. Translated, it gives CASSYRDEQYF.

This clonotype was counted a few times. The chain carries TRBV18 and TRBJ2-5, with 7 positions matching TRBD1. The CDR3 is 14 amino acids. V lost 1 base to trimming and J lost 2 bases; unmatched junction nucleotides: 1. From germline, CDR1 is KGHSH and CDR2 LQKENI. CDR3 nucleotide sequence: TGTGCCAGCTCACCACAGGGGGCTCAAGAGACCCAGTACTTC. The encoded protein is CASSPQGAQETQYF.

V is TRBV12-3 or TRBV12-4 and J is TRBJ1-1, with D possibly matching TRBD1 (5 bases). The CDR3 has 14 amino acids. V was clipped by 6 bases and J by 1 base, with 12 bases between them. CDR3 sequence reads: CASRPGNANTEAFF. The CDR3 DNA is TGTGCCAGCAGGCCAGGGAACGCGAACACTGAAGCTTTCTTT.

CDR3 coding DNA: TGTGCCATCGGGCTCGGGACAGAAAAAGAGACCCAGTACTTC. It specifies CAIGLGTEKETQYF. The rearrangement links TRBV10-3 to TRBJ2-5; 7 bases map to TRBD1. The CDR3 sequence is 14 residues long. V shed 8 bases, J shed 3 bases, and the junction held 9 bases outside the gene matches. In germline, CDR1 is ENHRY, CDR2 SYGVKD.

Here the CDR3 DNA reads TGTGCCAGTAGTCCCCCAGGGGCATCGGGAGAGACCCAGTACTTC. Translated: CASSPPGASGETQYF. The chain carries TRBV19 and TRBJ2-5, with D tentatively TRBD1 (6 bases). Trimming took 5 bases from V and 4 from J, leaving 17 bases between them. Germline loops: CDR1 LNHDA, CDR2 SQIVND (reference sequence). This CDR3 comprises 15 residues. The full variable domain, its missing parts supplied by reference TRBV19 and TRBJ2-5, is DGGITQSPKYLFRKEGQNVTLSCEQNLNHDAMYWYRQDPGQGLRLIYYSQIVNDFQKGDIAEGYSVSREKKESFPLTVTSAQKNPTAFYLCASSPPGASGETQYFGPGTRLLVL.

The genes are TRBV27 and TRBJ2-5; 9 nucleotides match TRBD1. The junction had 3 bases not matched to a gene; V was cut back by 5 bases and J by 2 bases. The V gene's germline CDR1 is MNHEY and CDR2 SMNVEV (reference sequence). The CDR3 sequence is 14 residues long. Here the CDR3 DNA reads TGTGCCAGCAGTCAGACAGGGGGACAAGAGACCCAGTACTTC. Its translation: CASSQTGGQETQYF.

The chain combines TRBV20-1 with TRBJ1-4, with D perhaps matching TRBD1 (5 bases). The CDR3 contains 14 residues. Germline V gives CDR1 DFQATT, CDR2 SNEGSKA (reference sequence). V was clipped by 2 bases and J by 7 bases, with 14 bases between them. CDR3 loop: CSARLWTGVEKLFF. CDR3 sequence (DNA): TGCAGTGCTAGATTGTGGACGGGGGTTGAAAAACTGTTTTTT.

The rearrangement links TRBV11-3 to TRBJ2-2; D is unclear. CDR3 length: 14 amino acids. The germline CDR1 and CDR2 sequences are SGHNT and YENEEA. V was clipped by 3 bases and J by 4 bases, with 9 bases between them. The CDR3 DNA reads TGTGCCAGCAGCTTCTACGAAGGCACCGGGGAGCTGTTTTTT. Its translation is CASSFYEGTGELFF.

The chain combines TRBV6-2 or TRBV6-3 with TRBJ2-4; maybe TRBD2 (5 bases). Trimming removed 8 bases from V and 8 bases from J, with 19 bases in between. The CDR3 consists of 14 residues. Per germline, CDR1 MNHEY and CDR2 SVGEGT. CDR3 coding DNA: TGTGCCAGCTCGGGCGGGCTCACCCGGGACATTCAGTACTTC. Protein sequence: CASSGGLTRDIQYF.

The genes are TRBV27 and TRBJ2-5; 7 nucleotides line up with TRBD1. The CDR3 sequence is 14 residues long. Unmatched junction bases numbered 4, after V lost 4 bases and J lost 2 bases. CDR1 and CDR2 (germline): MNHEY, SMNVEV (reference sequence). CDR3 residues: CASSSRGQQETQYF. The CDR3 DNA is TGTGCCAGCAGTTCTCGGGGACAGCAAGAGACCCAGTACTTC.

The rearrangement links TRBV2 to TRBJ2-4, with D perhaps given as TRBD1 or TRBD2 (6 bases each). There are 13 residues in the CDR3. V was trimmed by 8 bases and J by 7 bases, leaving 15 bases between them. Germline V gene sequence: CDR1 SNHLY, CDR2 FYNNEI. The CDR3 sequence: CASLNQGRNIQYF. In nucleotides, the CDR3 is TGTGCCAGCCTGAACCAGGGGAGGAACATTCAGTACTTC.

CDR3 amino acids: CASRPSTGPERVAEAFF. The CDR3, as DNA: TGTGCCAGCAGACCCTCTACAGGGCCCGAGCGGGTAGCTGAAGCTTTCTTT. The chain couples TRBV12-3 or TRBV12-4 to TRBJ1-1, with D perhaps TRBD1 (6 bases). The V end lost 6 bases, the J end lost 6 bases, and 26 bases lay between the germline ends. The CDR3 spans 17 residues.